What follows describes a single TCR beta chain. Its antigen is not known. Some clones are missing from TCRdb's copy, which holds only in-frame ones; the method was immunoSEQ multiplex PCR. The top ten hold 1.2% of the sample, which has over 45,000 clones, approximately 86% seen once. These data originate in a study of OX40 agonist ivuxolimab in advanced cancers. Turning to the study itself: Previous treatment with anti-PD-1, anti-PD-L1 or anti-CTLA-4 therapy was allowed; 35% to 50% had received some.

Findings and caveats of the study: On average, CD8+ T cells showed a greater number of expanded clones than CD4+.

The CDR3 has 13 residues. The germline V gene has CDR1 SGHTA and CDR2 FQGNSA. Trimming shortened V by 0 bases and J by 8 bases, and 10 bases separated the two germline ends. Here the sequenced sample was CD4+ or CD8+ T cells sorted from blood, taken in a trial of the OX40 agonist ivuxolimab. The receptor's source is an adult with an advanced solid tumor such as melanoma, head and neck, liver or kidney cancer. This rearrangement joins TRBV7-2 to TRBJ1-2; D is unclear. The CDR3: CASSLAGSGGYTF. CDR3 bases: TGTGCCAGCAGCTTAGCAGGGTCTGGAGGCTACACCTTC.